The rows below give T cell receptor beta chains drawn from one sample of a study of blood T cell repertoires in COVID-19. Clones were sequenced by immunoSEQ multiplex PCR, and TCRdb holds only the in-frame ones, with some missing. Among about 380,000 clones listed, approximately 90% were seen once. Input material: PBMCs or T cells enriched from blood (not recorded which). The origin of the receptors is a woman younger than 35 who had recovered from COVID-19. CDR3s leave out the opening cysteine and the closing phenylalanine or tryptophan. A D gene is named only where the DNA matches it firmly.

ASSRQGVDTEAF	12	TRBD1	TRBJ1-1	TRBV7-2
ASSFSVGTGVY	11	TRBD1	TRBJ2-3	TRBV12-3/TRBV12-4
ASIVGGGEAF	10	NA	TRBJ1-1	TRBV6-6
ASSLGYRGGPTNEKLF	16	NA	TRBJ1-4	TRBV5-1
ASSPQGTGVTEAF	13	NA	TRBJ1-1	TRBV18
ASSHVGEGAGQPQH	14	NA	TRBJ1-5	TRBV4-1
ASSPHTRLNTEAF	13	NA	TRBJ1-1	TRBV6-5
ASSEIAGSYNSPLH	14	NA	TRBJ1-6	TRBV2
AWSRGNTDTQY	11	NA	TRBJ2-3	TRBV30
ASSSLGQGRWDTEAF	15	NA	TRBJ1-1	TRBV27
ASSNTNTGELF	11	NA	TRBJ2-2	TRBV6-4
ASSPWDARGNIQY	13	NA	TRBJ2-4	TRBV5-1
ASSIYPRRASNQPQH	15	NA	TRBJ1-5	TRBV19
ASSVAPRGLISTDTQY	16	NA	TRBJ2-3	TRBV9
ATSRDRGFGNTEAF	14	NA	TRBJ1-1	TRBV15
ASSAEGGSKGYT	12	NA	TRBJ1-2	TRBV5-1
ASSQDRRGAGNGYT	14	NA	TRBJ1-2	TRBV14
ASTLTDGARQF	11	NA	TRBJ2-1	TRBV5-1
ASSREGGYEQY	11	TRBD2	TRBJ2-7	TRBV2
ASSLLEPLTPNTGELF	16	NA	TRBJ2-2	TRBV18
ASSYTGYYEQY	11	NA	TRBJ2-7	TRBV7-9
AGGTANTGELF	11	NA	TRBJ2-2	TRBV3-1/TRBV3-2
ASSEGLAPTADTQY	14	TRBD2	TRBJ2-3	TRBV9
ASSARDRGRGLETQY	15	NA	TRBJ2-5	TRBV21-1
ASSSRTGTGGQPQH	14	TRBD1	TRBJ1-5	TRBV28
ASSPTPVAGWSEQF	14	TRBD2	TRBJ2-1	TRBV7-9
ASSPGGAYEQY	11	NA	TRBJ2-7	TRBV4-1
SASAGKRYEQY	11	NA	TRBJ2-7	TRBV29-1
ASSQAIGGNNSPLH	14	NA	TRBJ1-6	TRBV4-3
ASSYPDRGHGYT	12	TRBD1	TRBJ1-2	TRBV6-2/TRBV6-3
ASNTVRNTEAF	11	NA	TRBJ1-1	TRBV11-2
ASSPGTLNTGELF	13	NA	TRBJ2-2	TRBV3-1/TRBV3-2
ASSTGTGETQY	11	TRBD1	TRBJ2-5	TRBV5-1
ASSPHRGTAFYNEQF	15	NA	TRBJ2-1	TRBV6-6
ASSERGGSPNEQF	13	NA	TRBJ2-1	TRBV10-1
ASSSRRTGEFEQY	13	TRBD1	TRBJ2-7	TRBV7-9
SASSQETQY	9	NA	TRBJ2-5	TRBV20-1
ASSQISSYNEQF	12	NA	TRBJ2-1	TRBV4-1
ASSQLRGGGDIQY	13	TRBD2	TRBJ2-4	TRBV4-3
ASSAAGGSDTQY	12	TRBD2	TRBJ2-3	TRBV7-3
ASSYRDFNNSPLH	13	NA	TRBJ1-6	TRBV6-2/TRBV6-3
ASSVEGTTLADTQY	14	TRBD2	TRBJ2-3	TRBV9
ASSRNRGVGSPLH	13	TRBD1	TRBJ1-6	TRBV14
SVEEGVTYEQY	11	NA	TRBJ2-7	TRBV29-1
ASSWTGGAQPQH	12	TRBD1	TRBJ1-5	TRBV28
ASSQGDYGYT	10	TRBD1	TRBJ1-2	TRBV5-6
ASSSGGASGYNEQF	14	TRBD2	TRBJ2-1	TRBV9
ASSWTSGGATGELF	14	TRBD2	TRBJ2-2	TRBV11-1
ASSPEQGNNSPLH	13	NA	TRBJ1-6	TRBV3-1/TRBV3-2
ASSGQGTNEQF	11	TRBD1	TRBJ2-1	TRBV7-3
ASSKRGTLAGLNKETQY	17	NA	TRBJ2-5	TRBV21-1
ASSEAPPLLAGGPLISSYNEQF	22	TRBD2	TRBJ2-1	TRBV6-1
ASSWTPGQGVYEQY	14	TRBD1	TRBJ2-7	TRBV6-5
ASSETQLAIGYT	12	NA	TRBJ1-2	TRBV6-1
ASSLVGSSAEAF	12	NA	TRBJ1-1	TRBV11-1
ASSSGQEPRIQY	12	TRBD1	TRBJ2-4	TRBV28
SVVPGQGPGREKLF	14	TRBD1	TRBJ1-4	TRBV29-1
ASSLTGGGEKLF	12	TRBD1	TRBJ1-4	TRBV28